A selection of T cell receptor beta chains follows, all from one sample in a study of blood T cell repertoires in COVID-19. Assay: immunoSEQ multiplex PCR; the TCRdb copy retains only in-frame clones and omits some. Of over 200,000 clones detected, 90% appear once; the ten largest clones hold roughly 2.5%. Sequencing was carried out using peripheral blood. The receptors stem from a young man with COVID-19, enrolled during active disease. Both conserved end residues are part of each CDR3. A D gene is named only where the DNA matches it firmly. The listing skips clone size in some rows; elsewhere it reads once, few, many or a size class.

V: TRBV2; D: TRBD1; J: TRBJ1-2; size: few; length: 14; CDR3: CASSRDRGNYGYTF; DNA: TGTGCCAGCAGTCGGGACAGGGGGAACTATGGCTACACCTTC
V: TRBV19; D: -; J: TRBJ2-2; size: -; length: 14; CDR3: CASKTQGWTGELFF; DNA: TGTGCCAGTAAAACTCAGGGTTGGACCGGGGAGCTGTTTTTT
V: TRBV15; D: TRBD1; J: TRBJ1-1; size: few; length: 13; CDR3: CATSGQGNTEAFF; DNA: TGTGCCACCAGCGGACAGGGGAACACTGAAGCTTTCTTT
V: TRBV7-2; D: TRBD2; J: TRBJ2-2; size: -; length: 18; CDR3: CASSMTSGGAANTGELFF; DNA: TGTGCCAGCAGCATGACTAGCGGGGGGGCCGCGAACACCGGGGAGCTGTTTTTT
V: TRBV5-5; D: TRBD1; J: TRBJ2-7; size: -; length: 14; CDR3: CASSLQGQLPRQYF; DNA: TGTGCCAGCAGCTTGCAGGGACAGCTCCCTCGGCAGTACTTC
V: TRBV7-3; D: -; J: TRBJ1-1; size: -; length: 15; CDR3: CASSLNGRVNTEAFF; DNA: TGTGCCAGCAGCTTAAACGGCAGGGTGAACACTGAAGCTTTCTTT
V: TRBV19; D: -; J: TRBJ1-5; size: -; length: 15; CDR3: CASSIVEAGLQPQHF; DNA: TGTGCCAGTAGTATAGTTGAGGCAGGGCTTCAGCCCCAGCATTTT
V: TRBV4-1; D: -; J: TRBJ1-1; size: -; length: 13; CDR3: CASSQVASTEAFF; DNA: TGCGCCAGCAGCCAAGTCGCGTCCACTGAAGCTTTCTTT
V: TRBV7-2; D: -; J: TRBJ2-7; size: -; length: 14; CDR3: CASSLGRVAYEQYF; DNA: TGTGCCAGCAGCTTAGGCCGGGTTGCCTACGAGCAGTACTTC
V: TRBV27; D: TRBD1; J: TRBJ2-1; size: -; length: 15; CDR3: CASSFQDRVVNEQFF; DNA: TGTGCCAGCAGTTTCCAGGACAGGGTAGTCAATGAGCAGTTCTTC
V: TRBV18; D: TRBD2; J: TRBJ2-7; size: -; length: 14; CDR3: CASSPGLADYEQYF; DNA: TGTGCCAGCTCACCTGGACTAGCGGACTACGAGCAGTACTTC
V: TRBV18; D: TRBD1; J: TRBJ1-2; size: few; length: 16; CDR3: CASSPFAPGQGGGYTF; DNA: TGTGCCAGCTCACCCTTTGCACCGGGACAGGGTGGAGGCTACACCTTC
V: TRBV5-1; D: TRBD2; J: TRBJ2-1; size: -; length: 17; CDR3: CASSLPVGAGESNEQFF; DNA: TGCGCCAGCAGCCTTCCCGTTGGGGCGGGGGAGAGCAATGAGCAGTTCTTC
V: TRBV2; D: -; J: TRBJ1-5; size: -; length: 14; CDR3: CASSARTADQPQHF; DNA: TGTGCCAGCAGTGCGAGGACAGCGGATCAGCCCCAGCATTTT
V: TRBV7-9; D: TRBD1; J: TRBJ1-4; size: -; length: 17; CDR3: CASSTPPGQGYNEKLFF; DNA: TGTGCCAGCAGCACGCCACCGGGACAGGGCTATAATGAAAAACTGTTTTTT
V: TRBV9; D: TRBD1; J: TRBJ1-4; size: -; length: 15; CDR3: CASSSGTETNEKLFF; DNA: TGTGCCAGCAGCTCCGGGACAGAGACTAATGAAAAACTGTTTTTT
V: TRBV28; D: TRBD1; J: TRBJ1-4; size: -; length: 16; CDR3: CASSPLRTGGNEKLFF; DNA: TGTGCCAGCAGTCCACTGCGGACAGGGGGAAATGAAAAACTGTTTTTT
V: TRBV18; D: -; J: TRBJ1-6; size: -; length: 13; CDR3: CASSQEGSSPLHF; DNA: TGTGCCAGCTCACAGGAGGGGAGTTCACCCCTCCACTTT
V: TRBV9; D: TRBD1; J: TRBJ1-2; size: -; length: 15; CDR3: CASSVAPGTAYGYTF; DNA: TGTGCCAGCAGCGTCGCCCCCGGGACAGCCTATGGCTACACCTTC
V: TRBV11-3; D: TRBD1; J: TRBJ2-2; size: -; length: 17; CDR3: CASSLLGGTGDTGELFF; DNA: TGTGCCAGCAGCTTATTAGGAGGGACAGGAGACACCGGGGAGCTGTTTTTT
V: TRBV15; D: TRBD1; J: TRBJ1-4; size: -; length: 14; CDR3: CATSRGQGGEKLFF; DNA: TGTGCCACCAGCAGAGGACAGGGTGGTGAAAAACTGTTTTTT
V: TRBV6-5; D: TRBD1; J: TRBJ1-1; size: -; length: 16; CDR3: CASSYRRTGANTEAFF; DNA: TGTGCCAGCAGTTACCGAAGGACAGGGGCAAACACTGAAGCTTTCTTT
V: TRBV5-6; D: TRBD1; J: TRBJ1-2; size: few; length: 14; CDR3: CASSSPGGFYGYTF; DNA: TGTGCCAGCAGCTCCCCAGGGGGCTTCTATGGCTACACCTTC
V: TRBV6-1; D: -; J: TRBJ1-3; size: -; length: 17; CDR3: CASSEARAFGSGNTIYF; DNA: TGTGCCAGCAGTGAAGCGCGGGCTTTCGGCTCTGGAAACACCATATATTTT
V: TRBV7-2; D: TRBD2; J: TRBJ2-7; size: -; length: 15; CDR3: CASSTGLATSYEQYF; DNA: TGTGCCAGCAGCACCGGACTAGCCACCTCCTACGAGCAGTACTTC
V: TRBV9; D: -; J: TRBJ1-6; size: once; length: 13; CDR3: CASSVRDNSPLHF; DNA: TGTGCCAGCAGCGTGCGAGATAATTCACCCCTCCACTTT
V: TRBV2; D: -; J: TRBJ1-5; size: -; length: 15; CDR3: CASSPAMRSNQPQHF; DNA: TGTGCCAGCAGCCCCGCGATGAGAAGCAATCAGCCCCAGCATTTT
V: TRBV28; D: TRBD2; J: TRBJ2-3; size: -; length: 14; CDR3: CASSWATSGDTQYF; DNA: TGTGCCAGCAGCTGGGCCACTAGCGGAGATACGCAGTATTTT
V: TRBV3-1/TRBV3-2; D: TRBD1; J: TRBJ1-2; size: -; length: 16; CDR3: CASSGRDRGYSYGYTF; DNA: TGTGCCAGCAGCGGCCGGGACAGGGGTTATAGCTATGGCTACACCTTC
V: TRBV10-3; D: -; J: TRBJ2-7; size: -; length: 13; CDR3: CAISDISGWEQYF; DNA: TGTGCCATCAGTGATATCTCGGGGTGGGAGCAGTACTTC
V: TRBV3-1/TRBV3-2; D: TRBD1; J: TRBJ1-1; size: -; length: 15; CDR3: CASSSRQGAWTEAFF; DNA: TGTGCCAGCAGCTCCCGACAGGGGGCATGGACTGAAGCTTTCTTT
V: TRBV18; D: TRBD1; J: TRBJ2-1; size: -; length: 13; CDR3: CASSARQGDEQFF; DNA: TGTGCCAGCTCAGCACGACAGGGGGATGAGCAGTTCTTC
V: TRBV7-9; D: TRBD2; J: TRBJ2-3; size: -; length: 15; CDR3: CASTLSGASTDTQYF; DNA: TGTGCCAGCACCCTTAGCGGGGCTAGCACAGATACGCAGTATTTT
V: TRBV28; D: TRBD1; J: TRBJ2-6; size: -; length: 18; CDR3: CASSFLETGNSGANVLTF; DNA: TGTGCCAGCAGTTTTTTAGAGACAGGGAACTCTGGGGCCAACGTCCTGACTTTC
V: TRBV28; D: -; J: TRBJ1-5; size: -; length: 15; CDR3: CASSLIDRSNQPQHF; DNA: TGTGCCAGCAGTTTGATAGACAGGAGTAATCAGCCCCAGCATTTT
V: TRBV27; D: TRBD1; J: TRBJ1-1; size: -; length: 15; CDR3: CASNFRGVGITEAFF; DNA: TGTGCCAGCAATTTCAGGGGGGTGGGAATCACTGAAGCTTTCTTT
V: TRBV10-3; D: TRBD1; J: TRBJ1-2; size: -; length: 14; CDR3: CAISNRGPTYGYTF; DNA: TGTGCCATCAGTAACAGGGGCCCGACCTATGGCTACACCTTC
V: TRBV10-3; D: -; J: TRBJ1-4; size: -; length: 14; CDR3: CAIGAGATNEKLFF; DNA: TGTGCCATCGGGGCCGGTGCAACTAATGAAAAACTGTTTTTT